The sequence of this T cell receptor beta chain was determined in a study of blood T cell repertoires in COVID-19. Study as a whole: Acute-phase and convalescent COVID-19 samples originated in the United States, Italy and Spain. T cells, B-cell-depleted T cells, or PBMCs supplied cDNA or gDNA.

Study processing details: It was from reference gene primer amplification that nucleated cell counts were estimated. Produced via immunoSEQ multiplex PCR; TCRdb's table is partial and in-frame only. V and J calls and clone size are given by that table; D and trimming were obtained from the DNA. The data hold about 240,000 clones, with approximately 87% observed a single time. The CDR3 runs 16 residues. Trimming at V came to 2 bases and at J to 4 bases, leaving 12 bases not matched to a gene. Germline V CDR1 and CDR2: SGHRS, YFSETQ. The V and J genes are TRBV5-1 and TRBJ2-7; the match to TRBD2 covers 7 bases. The clonotype comes from a man aged 55 to 70 with acute or convalescent COVID-19. Sequenced: peripheral blood. CDR3 loop: CASSFNIGEGQYEQYF. CDR3 nucleotides: TGCGCCAGCAGCTTTAATATCGGGGAGGGCCAATACGAGCAGTACTTC.